This T cell receptor beta chain was obtained from a study of tumor-infiltrating lymphocytes in primary liver carcinoma. Broader study findings: Only about 7-24% of top clones occurred in every one of the five tumor regions.

CDR1 is SGHAT, CDR2 FQDESV, per germline (reference sequence). This CDR3 has 13 amino acids. With a constant-region primer, TCR beta cDNA was made from about 0.55 ug of total RNA. Three nested multiplex PCR rounds of slightly modified ARM-PCR generated TCR beta libraries. In the first two PCR rounds, TRBV1-TRBV30 forward primers were paired with a C-beta reverse primer, and each round lasted nine to ten cycles. Each CDR3 protein is one row after TCRdb ran MiXCR on the multiplex PCR reads. The sample yields roughly 190,000 distinct CDR3 sequences, around 85% seen once. Starting material for RNA and DNA co-extraction consisted of roughly 19-34 mg of unsorted bulk tissue. This clonotype was detected only a few times. Its specificity is not known. No conserved phenylalanine or tryptophan ends this CDR3, so it is likely a read error.

The TCR was taken from a man in his forties with primary liver carcinoma and hepatitis B virus infection. The chain has TRBV11-1 and TRBJ2-7, with 7 nucleotides matching TRBD1. The specimen was tumor tissue from primary liver carcinoma. This chain's CDR3 is CTSRGKLSYEQYI. CDR3 DNA: TGTACCAGCAGGGGGAAGCTATCCTACGAGCAGTACATC.